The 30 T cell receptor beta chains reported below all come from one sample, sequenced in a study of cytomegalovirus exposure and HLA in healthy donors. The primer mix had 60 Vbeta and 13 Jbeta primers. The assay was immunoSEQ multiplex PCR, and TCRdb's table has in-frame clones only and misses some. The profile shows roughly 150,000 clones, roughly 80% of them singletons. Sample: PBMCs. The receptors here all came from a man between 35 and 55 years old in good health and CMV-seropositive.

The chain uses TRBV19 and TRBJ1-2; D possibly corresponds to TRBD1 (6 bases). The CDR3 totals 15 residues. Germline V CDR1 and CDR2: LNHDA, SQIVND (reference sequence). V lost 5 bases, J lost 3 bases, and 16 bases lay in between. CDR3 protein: CASSSDEAGDYGYTF. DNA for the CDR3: TGTGCCAGTAGTTCCGATGAGGCAGGGGACTATGGCTACACCTTC.

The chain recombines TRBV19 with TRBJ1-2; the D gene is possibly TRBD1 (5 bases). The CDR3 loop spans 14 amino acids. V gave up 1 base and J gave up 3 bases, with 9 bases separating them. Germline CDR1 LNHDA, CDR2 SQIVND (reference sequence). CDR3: CASSIVTGDYGYTF. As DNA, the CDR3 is TGTGCCAGTAGTATAGTAACGGGGGACTATGGCTACACCTTC.

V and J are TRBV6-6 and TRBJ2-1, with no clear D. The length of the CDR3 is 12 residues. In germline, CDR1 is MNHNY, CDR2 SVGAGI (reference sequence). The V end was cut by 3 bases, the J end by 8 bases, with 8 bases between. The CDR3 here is CASSYISDEQFF. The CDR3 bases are TGTGCCAGCAGTTATATCAGCGATGAGCAGTTCTTC.

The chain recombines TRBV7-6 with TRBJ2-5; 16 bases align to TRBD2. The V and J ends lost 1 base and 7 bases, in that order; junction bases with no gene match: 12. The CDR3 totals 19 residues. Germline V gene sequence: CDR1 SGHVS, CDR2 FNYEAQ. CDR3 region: CASSLGPLGTSGREGTQYF. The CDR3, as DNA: TGTGCCAGCAGCTTAGGCCCGCTTGGGACTAGCGGGAGGGAGGGGACCCAGTACTTC. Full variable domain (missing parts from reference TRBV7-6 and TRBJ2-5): GAGVSQSPRYKVTKRGQDVALRCDPISGHVSLYWYRQALGQGPEFLTYFNYEAQQDKSGLPNDRFSAERPEGSISTLTIQRTEQRDSAMYRCASSLGPLGTSGREGTQYFGPGTRLLVL.

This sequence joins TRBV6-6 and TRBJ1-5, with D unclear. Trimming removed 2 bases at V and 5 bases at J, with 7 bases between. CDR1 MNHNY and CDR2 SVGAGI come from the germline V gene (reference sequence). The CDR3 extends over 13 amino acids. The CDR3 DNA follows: TGTGCCAGCAGTTACGACACGGATCAGCCCCAGCATTTT. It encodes CASSYDTDQPQHF.

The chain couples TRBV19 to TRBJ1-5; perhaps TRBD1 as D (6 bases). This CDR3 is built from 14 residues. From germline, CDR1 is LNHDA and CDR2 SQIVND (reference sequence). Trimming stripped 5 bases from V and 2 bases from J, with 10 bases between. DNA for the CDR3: TGTGCCAGTAGTGTTCAGGGGCGCAATCAGCCCCAGCATTTT. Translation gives CASSVQGRNQPQHF.

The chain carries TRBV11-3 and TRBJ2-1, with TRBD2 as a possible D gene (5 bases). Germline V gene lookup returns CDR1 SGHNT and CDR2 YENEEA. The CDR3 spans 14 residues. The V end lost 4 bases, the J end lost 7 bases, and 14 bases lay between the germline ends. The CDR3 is CASSSRTVRNEQFF. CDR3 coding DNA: TGTGCCAGCAGCTCTCGGACTGTAAGAAATGAGCAGTTCTTC.

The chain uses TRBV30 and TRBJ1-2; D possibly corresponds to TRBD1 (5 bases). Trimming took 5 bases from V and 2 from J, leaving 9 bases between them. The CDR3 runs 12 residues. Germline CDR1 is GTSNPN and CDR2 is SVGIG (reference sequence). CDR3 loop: CAWLTENYGYTF. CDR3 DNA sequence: TGTGCCTGGTTGACAGAGAACTATGGCTACACCTTC.

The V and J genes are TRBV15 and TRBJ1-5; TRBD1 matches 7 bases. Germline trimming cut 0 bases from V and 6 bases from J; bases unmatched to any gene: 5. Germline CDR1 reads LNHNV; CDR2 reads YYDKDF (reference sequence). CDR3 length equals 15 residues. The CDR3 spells CATSRDTGVGQPQHF. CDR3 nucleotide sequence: TGTGCCACCAGCAGAGACACAGGGGTGGGTCAGCCCCAGCATTTT.

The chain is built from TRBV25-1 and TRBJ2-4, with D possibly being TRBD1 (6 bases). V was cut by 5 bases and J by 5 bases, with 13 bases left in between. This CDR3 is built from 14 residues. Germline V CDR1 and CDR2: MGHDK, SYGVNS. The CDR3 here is CASSSPGVQNIQYF. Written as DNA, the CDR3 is TGTGCCAGCAGTTCGCCAGGGGTCCAAAACATTCAGTACTTC.

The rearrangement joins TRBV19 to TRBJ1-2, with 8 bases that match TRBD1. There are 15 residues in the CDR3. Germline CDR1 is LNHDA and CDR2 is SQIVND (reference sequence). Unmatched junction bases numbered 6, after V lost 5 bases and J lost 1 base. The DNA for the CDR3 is TGTGCCAGTAGTGACCGGGACAGGTTTAACTATGGCTACACCTTC. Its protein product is CASSDRDRFNYGYTF.

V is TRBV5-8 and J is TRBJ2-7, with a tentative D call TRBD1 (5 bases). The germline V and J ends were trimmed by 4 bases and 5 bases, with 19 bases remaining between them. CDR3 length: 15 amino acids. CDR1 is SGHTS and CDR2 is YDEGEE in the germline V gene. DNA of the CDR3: TGTGCCAGCAGCCTACCTGGCAGGGATGGTGACGAGCAGTACTTC. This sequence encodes CASSLPGRDGDEQYF.

In DNA form, the CDR3 reads TGTGCCAGCAGCCCTAGGGAGGGAAGTCAGCCCCAGCATTTT. Protein sequence: CASSPREGSQPQHF. The rearrangement uses TRBV9 and TRBJ1-5, with D unresolved. There are 14 residues in the CDR3. V was trimmed by 4 bases and J by 6 bases, leaving 14 bases between them. Germline values: CDR1 SGDLS, CDR2 YYNGEE. The full variable domain, rest sourced from reference TRBV9 and TRBJ1-5, is DSGVTQTPKHLITATGQRVTLRCSPRSGDLSVYWYQQSLDQGLQFLIQYYNGEERAKGNILERFSAQQFPDLHSELNLSSLELGDSALYFCASSPREGSQPQHFGDGTRLSIL.

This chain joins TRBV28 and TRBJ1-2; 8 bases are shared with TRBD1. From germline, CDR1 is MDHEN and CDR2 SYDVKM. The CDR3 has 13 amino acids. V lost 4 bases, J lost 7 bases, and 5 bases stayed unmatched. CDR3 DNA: TGTGCCAGCAGTTCACAGGGGGGCGGTGGCTACACCTTC. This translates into CASSSQGGGGYTF.

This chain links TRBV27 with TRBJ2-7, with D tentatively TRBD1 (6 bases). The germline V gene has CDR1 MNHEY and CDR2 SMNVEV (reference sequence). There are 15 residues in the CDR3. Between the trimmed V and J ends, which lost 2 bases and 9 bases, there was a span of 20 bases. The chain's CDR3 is CASSLTGHPPTRQYF. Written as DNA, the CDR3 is TGTGCCAGCAGTTTAACGGGACATCCCCCTACGCGGCAGTACTTC.

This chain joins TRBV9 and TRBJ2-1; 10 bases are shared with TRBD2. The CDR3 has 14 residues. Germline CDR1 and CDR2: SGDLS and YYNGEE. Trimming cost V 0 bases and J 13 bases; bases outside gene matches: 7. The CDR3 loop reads CASSVGLAGVYQFF. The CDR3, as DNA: TGTGCCAGCAGCGTAGGGCTAGCGGGAGTTTACCAGTTCTTC.

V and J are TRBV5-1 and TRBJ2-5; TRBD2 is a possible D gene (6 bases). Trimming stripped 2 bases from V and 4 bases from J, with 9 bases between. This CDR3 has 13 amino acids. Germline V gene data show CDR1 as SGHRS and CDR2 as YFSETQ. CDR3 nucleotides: TGCGCCAGCAGCTTCGGGAGTCGAGAGACCCAGTACTTC. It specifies CASSFGSRETQYF.

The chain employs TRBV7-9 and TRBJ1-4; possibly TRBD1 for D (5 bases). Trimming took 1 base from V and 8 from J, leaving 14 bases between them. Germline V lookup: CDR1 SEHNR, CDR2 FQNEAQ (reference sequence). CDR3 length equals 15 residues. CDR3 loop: CASSLEGKHGEKLFF. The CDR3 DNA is TGTGCCAGCAGCTTAGAGGGGAAGCATGGAGAAAAACTGTTTTTT.

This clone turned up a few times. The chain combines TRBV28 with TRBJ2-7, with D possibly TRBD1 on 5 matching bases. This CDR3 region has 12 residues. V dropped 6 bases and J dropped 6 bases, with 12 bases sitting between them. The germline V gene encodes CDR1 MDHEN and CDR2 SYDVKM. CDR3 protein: CASRQGKGEQYF. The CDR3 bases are TGTGCCAGCAGGCAGGGAAAAGGCGAGCAGTACTTC.

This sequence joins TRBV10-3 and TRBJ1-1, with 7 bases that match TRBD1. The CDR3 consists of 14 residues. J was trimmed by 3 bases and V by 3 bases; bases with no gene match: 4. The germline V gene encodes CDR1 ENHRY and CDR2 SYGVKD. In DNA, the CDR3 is TGTGCCATCAGTGAACAGGGGAAGGACACTGAAGCTTTCTTT. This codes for CAISEQGKDTEAFF.

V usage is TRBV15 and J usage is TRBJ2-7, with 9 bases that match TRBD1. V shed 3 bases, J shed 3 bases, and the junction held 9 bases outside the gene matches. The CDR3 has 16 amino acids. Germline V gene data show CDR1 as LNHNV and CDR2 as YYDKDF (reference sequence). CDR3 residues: CATSRVSTGGSYEQYF. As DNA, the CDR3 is TGTGCCACCAGCAGGGTTTCGACAGGGGGAAGCTACGAGCAGTACTTC.

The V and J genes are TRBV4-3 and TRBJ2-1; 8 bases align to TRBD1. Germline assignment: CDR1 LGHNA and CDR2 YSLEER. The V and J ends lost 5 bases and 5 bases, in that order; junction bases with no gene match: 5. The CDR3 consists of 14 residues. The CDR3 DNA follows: TGCGCCAGCAGCAGGGACAGGACTAACAATGAGCAGTTCTTC. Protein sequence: CASSRDRTNNEQFF.

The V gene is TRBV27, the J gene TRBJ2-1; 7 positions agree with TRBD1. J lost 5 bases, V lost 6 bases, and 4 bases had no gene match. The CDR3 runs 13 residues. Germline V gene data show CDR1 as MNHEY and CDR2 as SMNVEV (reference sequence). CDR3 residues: CASRAQGDNEQFF. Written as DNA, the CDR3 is TGTGCCAGCAGAGCCCAGGGGGACAATGAGCAGTTCTTC.

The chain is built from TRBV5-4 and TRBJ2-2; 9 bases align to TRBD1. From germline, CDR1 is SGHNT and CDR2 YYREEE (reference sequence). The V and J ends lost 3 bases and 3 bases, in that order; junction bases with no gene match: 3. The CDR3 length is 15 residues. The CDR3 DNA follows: TGTGCCAGCAGCTCCGACAGGGGGTACACCGGGGAGCTGTTTTTT. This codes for CASSSDRGYTGELFF.

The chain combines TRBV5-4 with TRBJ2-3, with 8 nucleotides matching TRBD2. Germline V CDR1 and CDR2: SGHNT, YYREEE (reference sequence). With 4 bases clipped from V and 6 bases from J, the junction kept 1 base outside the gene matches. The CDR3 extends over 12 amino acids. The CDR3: CASSRTSDTQYF. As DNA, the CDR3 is TGTGCCAGCAGCCGGACTAGCGATACGCAGTATTTT. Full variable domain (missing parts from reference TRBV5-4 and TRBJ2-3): ETGVTQSPTHLIKTRGQQVTLRCSSQSGHNTVSWYQQALGQGPQFIFQYYREEENGRGNFPPRFSGLQFPNYSSELNVNALELDDSALYLCASSRTSDTQYFGPGTRLTVL.

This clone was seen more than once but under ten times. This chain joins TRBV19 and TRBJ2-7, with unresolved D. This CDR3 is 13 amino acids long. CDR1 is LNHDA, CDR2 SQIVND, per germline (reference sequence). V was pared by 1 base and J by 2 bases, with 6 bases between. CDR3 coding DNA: TGTGCCAGTAGTATAGGGCTAGCCTACGAGCAGTACTTC. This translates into CASSIGLAYEQYF.

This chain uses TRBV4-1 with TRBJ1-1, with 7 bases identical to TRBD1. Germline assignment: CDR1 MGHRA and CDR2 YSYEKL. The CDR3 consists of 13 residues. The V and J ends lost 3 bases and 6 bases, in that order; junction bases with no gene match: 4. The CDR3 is CASSHTGAAEAFF. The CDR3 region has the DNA TGCGCCAGCAGCCATACAGGGGCCGCTGAAGCTTTCTTT.

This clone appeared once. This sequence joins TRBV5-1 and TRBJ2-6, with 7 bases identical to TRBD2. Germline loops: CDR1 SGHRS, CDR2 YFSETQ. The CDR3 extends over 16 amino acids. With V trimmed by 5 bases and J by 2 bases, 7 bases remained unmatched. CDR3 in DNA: TGCGCCAGCAGTCATCCGGCGGGGGCTGGGGCCAACGTCCTGACTTTC. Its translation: CASSHPAGAGANVLTF.

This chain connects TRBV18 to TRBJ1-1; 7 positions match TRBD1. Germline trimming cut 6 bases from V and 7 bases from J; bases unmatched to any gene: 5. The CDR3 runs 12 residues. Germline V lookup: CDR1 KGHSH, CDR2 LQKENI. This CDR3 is CASSVGQFEAFF. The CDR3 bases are TGTGCCAGCTCGGTGGGACAGTTTGAAGCTTTCTTT. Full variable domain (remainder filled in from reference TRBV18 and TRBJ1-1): NAGVMQNPRHLVRRRGQEARLRCSPMKGHSHVYWYRQLPEEGLKFMVYLQKENIIDESGMPKERFSAEFPKEGPSILRIQQVVRGDSAAYFCASSVGQFEAFFGQGTRLTVV.

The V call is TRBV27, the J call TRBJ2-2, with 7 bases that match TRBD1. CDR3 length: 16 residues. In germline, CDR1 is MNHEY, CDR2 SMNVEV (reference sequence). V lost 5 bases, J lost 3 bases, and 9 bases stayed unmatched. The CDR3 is CASSSTGATYTGELFF. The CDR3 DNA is TGTGCCAGCAGTAGTACAGGGGCCACATACACCGGGGAGCTGTTTTTT.